The rows below give T cell receptor beta chains drawn from one sample of a study of beta chain features in type 1 diabetes. The assay was immunoSEQ multiplex PCR, and TCRdb's table has in-frame clones only and misses some. The repertoire holds 500,000 to 650,000 clones, with about an eighth as singletons. Sample: naive CD4+ T cells from blood. These receptors all come from a young man with type 1 diabetes. Both conserved end residues are trimmed from each CDR3. Clone size is stated in some rows and not others, as once, few, many or a class when expanded.

j_call	clone_size	v_call	cdr3_aa
TRBJ2-1	few	TRBV5-1	ASRRQNNEQF
TRBJ2-7	few	TRBV4-3	ASSQDQGREQY
TRBJ1-1	.	TRBV5-6	ASSLRNRLVNTEAF
TRBJ1-2	.	TRBV5-1	ASSLGDGIGEDYT
TRBJ1-6	few	TRBV6-6	ASSYDGTGLSPLH
TRBJ1-2	few	TRBV6-5	ASSGGQGASGYT
TRBJ2-3	.	TRBV9	ASSVALASSTDTQY
TRBJ2-1	few	TRBV7-6	ASSPLTYNEQF
TRBJ2-1	few	TRBV2	ASSEMSGNEQF
TRBJ1-4	.	TRBV4-3	ASSQESEGEKLF
TRBJ1-1	few	TRBV19	ASSTLRDGKNTEAF
TRBJ2-5	.	TRBV10-3	AISESTGVEQY
TRBJ1-1	.	TRBV25-1	ASSDSARLAEAF
TRBJ1-1	.	TRBV27	ASSLYGLQQGSTEAF
TRBJ1-5	.	TRBV19	ASSIQGGQPQH
TRBJ1-2	few	TRBV6-5	ASRGGRDYYGYT
TRBJ1-5	few	TRBV30	AWSPYESNQPQH
TRBJ2-3	few	TRBV7-7	ASSQGSSGGWVDTQY
TRBJ1-4	.	TRBV28	ASSSAIGSTEKLF
TRBJ2-3	few	TRBV11-2	ASSVGTSGGDTQY
TRBJ2-5	.	TRBV4-3	ASSQAHGTWETQY
TRBJ2-5	few	TRBV7-8	ASSSDWGRGETQY
TRBJ2-5	.	TRBV2	ASMRRETQY
TRBJ2-1	.	TRBV2	ASSESGGSKSF
TRBJ1-2	few	TRBV5-6	ASSLGQGMNGYT
TRBJ1-2	few	TRBV23-1	ASYTGGLPRPNYGYT
TRBJ2-1	.	TRBV27	ASRQFSYNEQF
TRBJ2-1	few	TRBV5-1	ASSFSILDEQF
TRBJ2-5	.	TRBV7-7	ASSGRGAGEETQY
TRBJ1-1	.	TRBV6-6	ASSYSGTLNTEAF
TRBJ1-4	.	TRBV6-5	ASSPTVTNEKLF
TRBJ2-3	.	TRBV13	ASNAGGLDTQY
TRBJ2-1	few	TRBV4-3	ASSQDSGTTYNEQF
TRBJ2-3	.	TRBV6-1	ASSVPGTDTQY
TRBJ1-5	.	TRBV25-1	ASRAQGQGNNQPQH
TRBJ2-5	.	TRBV7-2	ASSLAGRQETQY
TRBJ2-6	few	TRBV30	AWSKRPGANVLT
TRBJ2-1	few	TRBV5-4	ASSLGQPNNEQF
TRBJ2-5	few	TRBV6-1	ASSELSLRETQY
TRBJ2-3	.	TRBV28	ASSLHSTDTQY
TRBJ1-6	few	TRBV18	ASSRDRDGSPLH
TRBJ2-7	.	TRBV18	ASSPRTGSSYEQY
TRBJ1-5	.	TRBV6-5	ASSRTGNSNQPQH